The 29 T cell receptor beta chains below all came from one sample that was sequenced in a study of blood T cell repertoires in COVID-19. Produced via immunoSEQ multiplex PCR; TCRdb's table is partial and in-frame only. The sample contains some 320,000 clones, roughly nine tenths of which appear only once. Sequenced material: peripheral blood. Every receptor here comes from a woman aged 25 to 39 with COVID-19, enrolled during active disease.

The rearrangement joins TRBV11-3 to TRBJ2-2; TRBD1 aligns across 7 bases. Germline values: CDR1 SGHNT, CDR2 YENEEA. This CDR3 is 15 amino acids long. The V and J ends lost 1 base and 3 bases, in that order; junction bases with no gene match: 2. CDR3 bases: TGTGCCAGCAGCTTAGGGCAGGGGGACACCGGGGAGCTGTTTTTT. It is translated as CASSLGQGDTGELFF.

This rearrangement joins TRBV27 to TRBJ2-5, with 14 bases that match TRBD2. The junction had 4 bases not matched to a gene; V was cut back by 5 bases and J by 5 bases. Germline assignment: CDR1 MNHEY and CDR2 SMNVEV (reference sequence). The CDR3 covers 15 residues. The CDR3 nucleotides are TGTGCCAGCAGTAAGGGACTAGCGGGGGTTGAGACCCAGTACTTC. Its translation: CASSKGLAGVETQYF.

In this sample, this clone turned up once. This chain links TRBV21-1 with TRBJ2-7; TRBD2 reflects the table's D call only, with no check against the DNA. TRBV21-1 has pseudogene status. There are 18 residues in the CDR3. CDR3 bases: TGTGCCAGCAGCCCTACCATAGAATTGGGCGGAGGAGGCTACGAGCAGTACTTC. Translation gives CASSPTIELGGGGYEQYF.

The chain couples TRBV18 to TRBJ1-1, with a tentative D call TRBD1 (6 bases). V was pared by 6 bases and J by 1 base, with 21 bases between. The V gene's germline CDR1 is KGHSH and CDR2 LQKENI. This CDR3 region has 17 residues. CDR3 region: CASSDTGGGGSNTEAFF. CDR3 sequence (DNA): TGTGCCAGCTCGGATACTGGGGGGGGCGGATCGAACACTGAAGCTTTCTTT. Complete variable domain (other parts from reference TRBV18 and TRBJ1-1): NAGVMQNPRHLVRRRGQEARLRCSPMKGHSHVYWYRQLPEEGLKFMVYLQKENIIDESGMPKERFSAEFPKEGPSILRIQQVVRGDSAAYFCASSDTGGGGSNTEAFFGQGTRLTVV.

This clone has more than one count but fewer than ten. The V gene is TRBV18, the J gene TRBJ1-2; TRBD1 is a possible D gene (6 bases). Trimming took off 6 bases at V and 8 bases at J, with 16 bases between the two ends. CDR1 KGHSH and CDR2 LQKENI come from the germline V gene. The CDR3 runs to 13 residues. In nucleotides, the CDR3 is TGTGCCAGCTCCTCCACCACAGGGCGGGGCTACACCTTC. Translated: CASSSTTGRGYTF.

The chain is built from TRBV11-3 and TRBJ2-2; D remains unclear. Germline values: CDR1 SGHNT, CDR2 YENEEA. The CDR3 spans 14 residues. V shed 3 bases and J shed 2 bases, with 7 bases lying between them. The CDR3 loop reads CASSFSLNTGELFF. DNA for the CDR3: TGTGCCAGCAGCTTTTCTCTAAACACCGGGGAGCTGTTTTTT.

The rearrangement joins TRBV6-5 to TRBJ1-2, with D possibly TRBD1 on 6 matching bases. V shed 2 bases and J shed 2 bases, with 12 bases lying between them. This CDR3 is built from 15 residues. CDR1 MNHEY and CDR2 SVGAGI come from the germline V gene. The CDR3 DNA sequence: TGTGCCAGCAGTTACCAGGGGCGGAAGAACTATGGCTACACCTTC. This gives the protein CASSYQGRKNYGYTF.

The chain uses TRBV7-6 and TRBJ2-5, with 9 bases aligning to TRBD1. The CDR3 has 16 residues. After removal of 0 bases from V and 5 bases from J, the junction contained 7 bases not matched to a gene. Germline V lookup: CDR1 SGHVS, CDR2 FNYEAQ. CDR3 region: CASSLAGTGIIETQYF. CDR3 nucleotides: TGTGCCAGCAGCTTAGCCGGGACAGGGATTATCGAGACCCAGTACTTC.

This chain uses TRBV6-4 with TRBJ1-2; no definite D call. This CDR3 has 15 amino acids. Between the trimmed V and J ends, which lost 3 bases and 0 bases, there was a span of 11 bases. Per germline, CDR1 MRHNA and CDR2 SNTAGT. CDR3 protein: CASSDVGGANYGYTF. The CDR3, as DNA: TGTGCCAGCAGTGATGTTGGCGGAGCTAACTATGGCTACACCTTC.

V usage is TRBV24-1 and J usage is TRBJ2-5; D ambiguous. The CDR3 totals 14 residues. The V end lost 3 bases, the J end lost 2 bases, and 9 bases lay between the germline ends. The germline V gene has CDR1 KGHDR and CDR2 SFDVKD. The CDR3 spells CATSDEAAQETQYF. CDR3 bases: TGTGCCACCAGTGATGAGGCTGCGCAAGAGACCCAGTACTTC.

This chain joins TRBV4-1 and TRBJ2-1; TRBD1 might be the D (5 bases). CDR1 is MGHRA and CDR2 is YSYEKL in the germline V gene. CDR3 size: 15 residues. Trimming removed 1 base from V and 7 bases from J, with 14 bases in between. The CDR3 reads CASSQGRQGRNEQFF. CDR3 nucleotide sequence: TGCGCCAGCAGCCAAGGACGTCAGGGTAGGAATGAGCAGTTCTTC.

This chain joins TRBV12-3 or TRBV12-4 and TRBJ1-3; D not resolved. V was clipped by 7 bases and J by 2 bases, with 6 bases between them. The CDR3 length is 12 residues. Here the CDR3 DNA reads TGTGCCAGCATCAGGACTGGAAACACCATATATTTT. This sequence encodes CASIRTGNTIYF.

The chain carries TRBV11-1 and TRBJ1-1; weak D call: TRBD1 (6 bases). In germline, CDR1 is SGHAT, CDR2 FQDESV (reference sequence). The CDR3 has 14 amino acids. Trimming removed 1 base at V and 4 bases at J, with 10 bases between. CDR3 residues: CASSLVQGTTEAFF. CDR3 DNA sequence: TGTGCCAGCAGCTTAGTTCAGGGGACCACTGAAGCTTTCTTT.

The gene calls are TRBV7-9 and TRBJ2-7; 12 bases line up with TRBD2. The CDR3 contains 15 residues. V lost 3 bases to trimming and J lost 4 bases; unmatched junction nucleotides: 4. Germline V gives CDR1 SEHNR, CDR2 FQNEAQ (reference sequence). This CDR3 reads CASSLLAGGLYEQYF. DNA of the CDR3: TGTGCCAGCAGCTTGCTAGCGGGGGGGTTGTACGAGCAGTACTTC.

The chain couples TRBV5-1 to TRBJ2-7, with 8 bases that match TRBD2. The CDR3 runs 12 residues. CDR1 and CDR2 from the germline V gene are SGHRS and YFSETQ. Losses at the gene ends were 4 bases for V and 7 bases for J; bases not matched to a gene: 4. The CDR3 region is CASSPGGGEQYF. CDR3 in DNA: TGCGCCAGCAGCCCGGGAGGGGGAGAGCAGTACTTC. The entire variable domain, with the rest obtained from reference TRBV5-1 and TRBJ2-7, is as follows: KAGVTQTPRYLIKTRGQQVTLSCSPISGHRSVSWYQQTPGQGLQFLFEYFSETQRNKGNFPGRFSGRQFSNSRSEMNVSTLELGDSALYLCASSPGGGEQYFGPGTRLTVT.

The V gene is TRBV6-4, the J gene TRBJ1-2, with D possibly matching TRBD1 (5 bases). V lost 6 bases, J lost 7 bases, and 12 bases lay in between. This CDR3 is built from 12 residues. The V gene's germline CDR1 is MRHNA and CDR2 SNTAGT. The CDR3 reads CASSMGGLGYTF. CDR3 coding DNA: TGTGCCAGCAGCATGGGGGGACTTGGCTACACCTTC.

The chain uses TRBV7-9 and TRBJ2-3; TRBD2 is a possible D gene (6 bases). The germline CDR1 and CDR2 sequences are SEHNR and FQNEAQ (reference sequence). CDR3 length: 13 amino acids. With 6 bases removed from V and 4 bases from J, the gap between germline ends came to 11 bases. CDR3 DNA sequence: TGTGCCAGCAGGCCTGCGGGGCCAGATACGCAGTATTTT. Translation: CASRPAGPDTQYF.

The DNA of the CDR3 is TGTGCCTCCCGACCCGGGGGGAGGGGTGAAAAACTGTTTTTT. Protein: CASRPGGRGEKLFF. This chain connects TRBV6-5 to TRBJ1-4; tentatively, D is TRBD1 (5 bases). V lost 11 bases and J 7 bases, leaving 20 bases between the germline ends. Germline V gene data show CDR1 as MNHEY and CDR2 as SVGAGI. The CDR3 runs to 14 residues.

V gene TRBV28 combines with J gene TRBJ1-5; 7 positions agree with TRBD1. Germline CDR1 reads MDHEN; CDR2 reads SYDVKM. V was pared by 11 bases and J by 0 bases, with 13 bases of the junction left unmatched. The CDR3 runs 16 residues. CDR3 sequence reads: CAPTRWDSHSNQPQHF. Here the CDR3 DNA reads TGTGCCCCCACTCGTTGGGACAGCCATAGCAATCAGCCCCAGCATTTT.

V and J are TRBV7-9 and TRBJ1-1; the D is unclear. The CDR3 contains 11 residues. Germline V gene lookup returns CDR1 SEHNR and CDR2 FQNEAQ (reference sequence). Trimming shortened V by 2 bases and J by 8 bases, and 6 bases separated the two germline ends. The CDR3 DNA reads TGTGCCAGCAGCTTAAGCGTCGAAGCTTTCTTT. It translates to CASSLSVEAFF.

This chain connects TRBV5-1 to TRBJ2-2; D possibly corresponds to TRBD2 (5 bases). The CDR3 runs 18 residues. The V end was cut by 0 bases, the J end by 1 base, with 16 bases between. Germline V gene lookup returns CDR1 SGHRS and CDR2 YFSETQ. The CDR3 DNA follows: TGCGCCAGCAGCTTGGGATCGGGGTCCGTGTGGAACACCGGGGAGCTGTTTTTT. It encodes CASSLGSGSVWNTGELFF.

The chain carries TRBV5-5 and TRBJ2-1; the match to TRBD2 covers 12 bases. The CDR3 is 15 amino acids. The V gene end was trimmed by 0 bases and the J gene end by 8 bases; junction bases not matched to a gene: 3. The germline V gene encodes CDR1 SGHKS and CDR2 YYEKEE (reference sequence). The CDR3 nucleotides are TGTGCCAGCAGCTTGGGACTAGCGGGGGAGTATGAGCAGTTCTTC. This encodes CASSLGLAGEYEQFF. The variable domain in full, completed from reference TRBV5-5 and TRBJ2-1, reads DAGVTQSPTHLIKTRGQQVTLRCSPISGHKSVSWYQQVLGQGPQFIFQYYEKEERGRGNFPDRFSARQFPNYSSELNVNALLLGDSALYLCASSLGLAGEYEQFFGPGTRLTVL.

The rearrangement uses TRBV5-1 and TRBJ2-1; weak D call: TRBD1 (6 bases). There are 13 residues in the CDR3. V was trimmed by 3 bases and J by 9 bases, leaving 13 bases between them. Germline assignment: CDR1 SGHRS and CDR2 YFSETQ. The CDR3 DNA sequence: TGCGCCAGCAGCTCGACAGGACGGAGTGAGCAGTTCTTC. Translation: CASSSTGRSEQFF.

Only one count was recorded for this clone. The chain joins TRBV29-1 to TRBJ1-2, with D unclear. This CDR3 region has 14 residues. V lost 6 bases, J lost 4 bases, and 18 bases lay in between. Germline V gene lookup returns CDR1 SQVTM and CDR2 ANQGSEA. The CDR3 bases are TGCAGCGTCGAGGCCCTGGCCCGGAGCTATGGCTACACCTTC. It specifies CSVEALARSYGYTF.

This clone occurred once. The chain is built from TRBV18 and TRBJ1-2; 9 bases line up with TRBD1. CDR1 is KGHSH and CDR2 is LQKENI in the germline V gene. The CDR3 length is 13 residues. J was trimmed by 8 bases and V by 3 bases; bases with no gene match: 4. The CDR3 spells CASSPGDRVGYTF. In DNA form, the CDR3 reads TGTGCCAGCTCACCGGGGGACAGGGTAGGCTACACCTTC.

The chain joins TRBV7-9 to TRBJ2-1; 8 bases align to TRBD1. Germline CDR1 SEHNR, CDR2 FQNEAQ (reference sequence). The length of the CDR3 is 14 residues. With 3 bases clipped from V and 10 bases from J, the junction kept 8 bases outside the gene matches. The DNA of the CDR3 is TGTGCCAGCAGCTTTGGACAGGGCCGGGCGGAGCAGTTCTTC. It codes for CASSFGQGRAEQFF.

Written as DNA, the CDR3 is TGTGCCAGCAGAACAACAGGGGTGGGCGGCTACACCTTC. It is translated as CASRTTGVGGYTF. V gene TRBV6-5 combines with J gene TRBJ1-2; 7 positions match TRBD1. This CDR3 has 13 amino acids. Germline CDR1 and CDR2: MNHEY and SVGAGI. The V segment lost 6 bases and the J segment 8 bases; nucleotides outside the gene matches: 9.

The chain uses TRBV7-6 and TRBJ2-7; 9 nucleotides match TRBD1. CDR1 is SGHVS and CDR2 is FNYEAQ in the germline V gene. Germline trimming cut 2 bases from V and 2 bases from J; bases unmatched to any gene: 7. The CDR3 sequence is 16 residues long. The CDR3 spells CASSLSDGTGTYEQYF. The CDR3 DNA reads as TGTGCCAGCAGCTTATCTGACGGGACAGGGACCTACGAGCAGTACTTC.

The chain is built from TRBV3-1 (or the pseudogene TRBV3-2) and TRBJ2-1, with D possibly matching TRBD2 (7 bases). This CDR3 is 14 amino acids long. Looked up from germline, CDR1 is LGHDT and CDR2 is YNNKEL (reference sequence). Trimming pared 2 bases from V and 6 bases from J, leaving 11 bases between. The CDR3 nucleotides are TGTGCCAGCAGCCAAAGGGGGGGGTCCAATGAGCAGTTCTTC. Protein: CASSQRGGSNEQFF.